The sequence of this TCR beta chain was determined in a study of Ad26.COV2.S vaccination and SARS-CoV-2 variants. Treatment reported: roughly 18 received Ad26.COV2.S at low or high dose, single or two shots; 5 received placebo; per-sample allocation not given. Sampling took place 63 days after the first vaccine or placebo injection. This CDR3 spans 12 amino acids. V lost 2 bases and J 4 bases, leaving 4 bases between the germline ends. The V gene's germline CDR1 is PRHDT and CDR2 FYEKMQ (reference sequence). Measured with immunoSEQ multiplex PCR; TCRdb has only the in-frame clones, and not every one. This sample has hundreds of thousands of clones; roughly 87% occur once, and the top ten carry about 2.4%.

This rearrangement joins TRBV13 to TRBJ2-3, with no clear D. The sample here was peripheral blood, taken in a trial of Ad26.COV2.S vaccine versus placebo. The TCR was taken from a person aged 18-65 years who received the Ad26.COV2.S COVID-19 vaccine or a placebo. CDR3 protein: CASSLPADTQYF. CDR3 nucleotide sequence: TGTGCCAGCAGCTTACCGGCAGATACGCAGTATTTT.